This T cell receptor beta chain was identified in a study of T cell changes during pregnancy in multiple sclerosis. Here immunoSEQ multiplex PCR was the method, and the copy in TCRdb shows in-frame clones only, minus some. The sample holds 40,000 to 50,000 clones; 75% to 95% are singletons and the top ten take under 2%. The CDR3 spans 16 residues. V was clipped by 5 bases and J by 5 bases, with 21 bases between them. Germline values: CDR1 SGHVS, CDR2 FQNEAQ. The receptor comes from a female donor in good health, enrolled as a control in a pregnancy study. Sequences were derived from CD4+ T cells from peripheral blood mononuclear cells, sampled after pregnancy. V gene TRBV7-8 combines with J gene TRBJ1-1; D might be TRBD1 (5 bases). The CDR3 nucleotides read TGTGCCAGCAGCCTCCTCCGGGGGGGGTTATGGACTGAAGCTTTCTTT. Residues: CASSLLRGGLWTEAFF.